One TCR beta chain is described in this entry. The TCR beta CDR3 regions underwent amplification from RNA transcripts. RT-PCR in the first round used HTBI primers; a second-round multiplex PCR followed. Using its own MiXCR run on the multiplex PCR reads, TCRdb lists one record per CDR3 protein. The profile shows about 500,000 distinct CDR3 sequences, approximately 35% of them singletons. Trimming removed 0 bases at V and 4 bases at J, with 12 bases between. CDR1 is SGHTA and CDR2 is FQGNSA in the germline V gene. The CDR3 is 15 amino acids. These data are taken from a study of Graves' ophthalmopathy and Graves' hyperthyroidism.

The TCR was taken from an adult man with Graves' hyperthyroidism. Material: peripheral blood or thyroid tissue (not recorded which). The gene calls are TRBV7-2 and TRBJ1-2; a weak D match, TRBD1 (5 bases). The DNA for the CDR3 is TGTGCCAGCAGCTTAGCCAGCGGGGGGGGCTATGGCTACACCTTC. This translates into CASSLASGGGYGYTF.